This TCR beta chain derives from a study of molecular identifiers for immune sequencing clone quantification. Germline lookup yields CDR1 MNHEY and CDR2 SVGAGI. Trimming left V 0 bases short and J 0 bases short, with 9 bases between. This CDR3 is built from 15 residues. Study-level findings and limits: Clone sizes that are highly expanded could be underestimated when identical TCR molecules share a barcode.

Libraries for naive CD8 T cells, which were made from about 20,000 to 1,000,000 sorted cells, drew on 10%, 30% or 50% of the RNA. TCRdb used MiXCR to reprocess the PCR reads, holding one entry per CDR3 protein. The table shows about 630,000 distinct CDR3 sequences, with less than 30% occurring only once. Comment on this clonotype: Its specificity is unknown.

This TCR was recovered from a human donor in good health. Some libraries in this study had Jurkat cell RNA spiked in. The chain combines TRBV6-5 with TRBJ2-7; D might be TRBD1 or TRBD2, each matching 5 bases. The sequenced material came from naive CD8+ T cells from blood, with Jurkat cell RNA spiked in. As for subset: FACS-sorted CD8+CD4-CCR7+CD45RA+ naive T cells. CDR3 sequence (DNA): TGTGCCAGCAGTTACTCGGTCGGGACCTCCTACGAGCAGTACTTC. Amino acids: CASSYSVGTSYEQYF.